This T cell receptor beta chain came from a study of CD8+CD57+ T cells in acquired aplastic anemia. Overall study: Mean DNA quantity obtained from sorted CD4+ and CD8+ cells was 2.5 to 4 ug. Some 9.9 million reads, on average, were obtained for CD4+ cells from healthy donors.

Study-wide results and limits: Both patients and controls carried the same twenty-nine CD8+ CDR3 sequences.

TCR beta VDJ and CDR3 profiling used genomic DNA as template. TCRdb ran MiXCR on the reads and lists one entry per CDR3 protein. The repertoire holds approximately 380,000 distinct CDR3 sequences, with around 68% as singletons. The V and J ends lost 1 base and 5 bases, in that order; junction bases with no gene match: 0. Germline assignment: CDR1 SGHTA and CDR2 FQGNSA. The CDR3 has 13 amino acids. This clonotype was counted many times. The antigen is undetermined. The clonotype originates from a human donor in good health, serving as a control. The chain uses TRBV7-2 and TRBJ1-1; 8 positions agree with TRBD1. Input material: sorted CD4+, CD8+, or CD8+CD57+ T cells (not recorded which) from PBMCs. CDR3 in DNA: TGTGCCAGCAGCTTAGGGACAGGGACTGAAGCTTTCTTT. Translation: CASSLGTGTEAFF.